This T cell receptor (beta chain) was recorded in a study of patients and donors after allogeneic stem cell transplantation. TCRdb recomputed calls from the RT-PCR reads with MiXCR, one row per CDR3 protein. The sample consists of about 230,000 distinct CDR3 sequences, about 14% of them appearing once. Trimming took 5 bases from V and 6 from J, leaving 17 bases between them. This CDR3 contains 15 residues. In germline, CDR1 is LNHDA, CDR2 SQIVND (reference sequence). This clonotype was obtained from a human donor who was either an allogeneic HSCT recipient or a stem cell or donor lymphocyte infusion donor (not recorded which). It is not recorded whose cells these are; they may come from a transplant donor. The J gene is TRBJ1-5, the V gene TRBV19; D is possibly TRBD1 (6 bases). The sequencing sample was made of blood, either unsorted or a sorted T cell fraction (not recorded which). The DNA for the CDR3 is TGTGCCAGTAGTCCTCGACAGGCCCTCAGTCAGCCCCAGCATTTT. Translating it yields CASSPRQALSQPQHF.